The clone carrying this T cell receptor beta chain appeared many times. These data belong to a study of T cells after yellow fever vaccination. TCR cDNA, made by 5'RACE template switching, carried an added universal primer site and UMIs. Each CDR3 protein gets one entry after TCRdb re-called the 5' RACE reads with MiXCR. This table has some 400,000 distinct CDR3 sequences, approximately 6% appearing once. Source: PBMCs, taken 5 days after the yellow fever booster vaccination. The clonotype comes from a man aged 25-45 years who received the YFV17D yellow fever vaccine.

The CDR3 protein is CASSLMQETQYF. CDR3 nucleotide sequence: TGTGCCAGCAGCTTAATGCAAGAGACCCAGTACTTC. The rearrangement links TRBV7-2 to TRBJ2-5; no definite D call. V lost 2 bases to trimming and J lost 2 bases, with 3 bases between them. Germline CDR1 and CDR2: SGHTA and FQGNSA. CDR3 length: 12 amino acids.